This TCR beta chain was identified during a study of blood T cell repertoires in COVID-19. The CDR3 has 16 amino acids. Trimming removed 3 bases at V and 4 bases at J, with 19 bases between. Germline V gene sequence: CDR1 SGHRS, CDR2 YFSETQ. Assay used: immunoSEQ multiplex PCR; TCRdb lists only in-frame clones, some missing. The top ten hold more than 3% of the sample, which has 150,000 to 200,000 clones, around 85% seen once. This clone was seen a single time. Material for sequencing was peripheral blood. The chain uses TRBV5-1 and TRBJ1-2; D is ambiguous. The TCR comes from a woman in her 70s with acute or convalescent COVID-19. DNA for the CDR3: TGCGCCAGCAGCTCAACGGAGGGTGGAAGCGGCTATGGCTACACCTTC. As protein: CASSSTEGGSGYGYTF.